A single T cell receptor beta chain is shown here with its context. Its recognized antigen is unknown. Per-nucleotide qualities are absent, and no much larger clonotype sits a single base away. CDR1 SGHDT and CDR2 YYEEEE were looked up in the germline V gene. V drops 4 bases and J drops 8 bases, leaving 15 bases in between. The CDR3 holds 13 amino acids from the cysteine to the phenylalanine. Only the CDR3 region is kept as DNA, spanning 39 bases read in frame from base 1. The record originates from a study of T cells in localized non-small cell lung cancer (dated by TCRdb to the early 2020s). For the study in its entirety: The study analyzed T cell repertoires of under 250 early-stage NSCLC patients, comparing tumors and uninvolved tumor-adjacent lungs. The cohort consisted of approximately 240 treatment-naive NSCLC patients whose localized lung tumors had been resected. Of the NSCLC patients, 120 to 150 were male and around 99 were female, and the mean age was approximately 66 years. The study at large found these results: Because the study design was exploratory, TCR variables were selected using unadjusted p-values without false-discovery rate correction. Because multi-region sequencing of the tumors was not done, intratumor heterogeneity could not be ruled out. A median of 57 of the top 100 tumor clones turned up in the paired uninvolved adjacent lung, and roughly 30 of those clones also ranked among the top 100 of that same adjacent lung. Uninvolved tumor-adjacent lung showed the highest T cell clonality, higher than tumor, which suggests more focused antigenic responses in the uninvolved tumor-adjacent lung. Higher T cell density in blood was associated with longer overall survival, whereas higher clonality in adjacent lung was associated with shorter survival.

At diagnosis, peripheral blood, uninvolved tumor-adjacent lung and tumor were collected and stored as a combination of fresh-frozen and FFPE material. For TCR repertoire profiling, the blood samples were analyzed as peripheral blood mononuclear cells. TCR beta CDR3 regions were sequenced from DNA using the immunoSEQ Assay. The study's processing was this. T cell density was computed as TCR beta template counts normalized to usable DNA estimated by amplifying housekeeping genes. Richness was estimated with the preseqR package, extrapolating to 400,000 templates for PBMC samples and 120,000 templates for tissue samples. Clonality was taken to be one minus Pielou's evenness. Differential abundance testing on productive amino-acid clonotypes, with a minimum total count of 5 and an alpha of 0.1, was used to identify tissue-enriched TCRs. Repertoire overlap between compartments was quantified with the Jaccard Index and Morisita Overlap Index. GLIPH clustered TCR beta CDR3s with public tetramer-defined viral CDR3s; viral motifs required at least three viral sequences plus V-gene enrichment. This is the immuneACCESS table as TCRdb keeps it, with only in-frame sequences that have V and J called. A part of the clones is gone; compared with another copy, unresolved V genes explain less than half, and the rest is unexplained. The DNA was the basis for D and trimming; V, J and clone size are from that table. The sample contains some 66,000 clones, around four fifths of them found a single time. The ten most abundant clones make up about 13% of the sample.

The V and J genes are TRBV5-6 and TRBJ1-2; the D gene is perhaps TRBD1, from 6 matching bases. Sequencing was performed on peripheral blood, taken before any cancer treatment. The receptor was isolated from a female donor aged 60 or older with stage I lung adenocarcinoma. This receptor carries the CDR3 CASSHDRSQGYTF. The sequenced DNA is TGTGCCAGCAGCCACGACAGGTCTCAGGGCTACACCTTC. Joined to the reference TRBV5-6 and TRBJ1-2 proteins, this CDR3 gives the full variable domain: DAGVTQSPTHLIKTRGQQVTLRCSPKSGHDTVSWYQQALGQGPQFIFQYYEEEERQRGNFPDRFSGHQFPNYSSELNVNALLLGDSALYLCASSHDRSQGYTFGSGTRLTVV.